Below are 9 T cell receptor beta chains sequenced from a single sample in a study of CD8 T cells in ankylosing spondylitis. General study points: A TCR beta motif of fewer than ten highly homologous variants appeared characteristic of ankylosing spondylitis blood.

TCRdb processed the 5' RACE reads anew with MiXCR; each CDR3 protein has one entry. The sample has fewer than 550,000 distinct CDR3 sequences, 5.3% seen once. Their target antigens are unknown. Input material: blood, either unsorted or a sorted T cell fraction (not recorded which). The source of these receptors is a male donor with ankylosing spondylitis.

This clonotype was observed at least ten times. The V and J genes are TRBV6-2 or TRBV6-3 and TRBJ2-4; D ambiguous. Germline lookup yields CDR1 MNHEY and CDR2 SVGEGT. The CDR3 extends over 18 amino acids. V was trimmed by 0 bases and J by 0 bases, leaving 15 bases between them. The CDR3 DNA is TGTGCCAGCAGTTACTCGTCGGGCCCCGGAATAGCCAAAAACATTCAGTACTTC. Translation gives CASSYSSGPGIAKNIQYF.

The chain is built from TRBV29-1 and TRBJ2-5, with TRBD1 as a possible D gene (5 bases). Trimming pared 4 bases from V and 2 bases from J, leaving 8 bases between. The germline V gene encodes CDR1 SQVTM and CDR2 ANQGSEA. The CDR3 is 12 residues long. CDR3 sequence: CSVARQQETQYF. The CDR3 DNA reads TGCAGCGTTGCACGACAGCAAGAGACCCAGTACTTC. The whole variable domain, filled in from reference TRBV29-1 and TRBJ2-5, reads SAVISQKPSRDICQRGTSLTIQCQVDSQVTMMFWYRQQPGQSLTLIATANQGSEATYESGFVIDKFPISRPNLTFSTLTVSNMSPEDSSIYLCSVARQQETQYFGPGTRLLVL.

The chain carries TRBV20-1 and TRBJ2-7; D is undetermined. The V end lost 3 bases, the J end lost 0 bases, and 15 bases lay between the germline ends. This CDR3 region has 15 residues. Germline CDR1 is DFQATT and CDR2 is SNEGSKA (reference sequence). The CDR3 nucleotides are TGCAGTGCTAGGCCCGTAATGGGGTACTCCTACGAGCAGTACTTC. It specifies CSARPVMGYSYEQYF.

This clonotype was seen repeatedly, ten times or more. This chain joins TRBV4-3 and TRBJ2-5; 9 positions match TRBD2. This CDR3 has 16 amino acids. The V gene's germline CDR1 is LGHNA and CDR2 YSLEER. V shed 1 base and J 2 bases; nucleotides not matched to a gene: 5. CDR3 sequence reads: CASSQGLLAGQETQYF. CDR3 nucleotide sequence: TGCGCCAGCAGCCAAGGTCTTCTAGCGGGGCAAGAGACCCAGTACTTC.

This clonotype was seen at least ten times. V is TRBV12-3 or TRBV12-4 and J is TRBJ1-2; maybe TRBD1 (6 bases). V lost 3 bases, J lost 4 bases, and 12 bases lay in between. There are 14 residues in the CDR3. The CDR3 loop reads CASSFGGSAYGYTF. The CDR3 bases are TGTGCCAGCAGTTTTGGGGGCAGTGCCTATGGCTACACCTTC.

This clonotype was detected ten times or more. J is TRBJ2-1 and V is TRBV6-5, with TRBD2 matching 7 bases. The CDR3 is made up of 16 amino acids. Germline values: CDR1 MNHEY, CDR2 SVGAGI. V was pared by 0 bases and J by 2 bases, with 4 bases of the junction left unmatched. The CDR3 DNA follows: TGTGCCAGCAGTTACTCCGGCCGGGGGGCCTACAATGAGCAGTTCTTC. Amino acid sequence: CASSYSGRGAYNEQFF.

The rearrangement joins TRBV7-2 to TRBJ2-3; 9 bases match TRBD2. There are 19 residues in the CDR3. Germline trimming cut 4 bases from V and 4 bases from J; bases unmatched to any gene: 18. Per the germline V gene, CDR1 is SGHTA and CDR2 is FQGNSA. The CDR3 sequence: CASSYRFTLSGREPDTQYF. CDR3 in DNA: TGTGCCAGCAGCTACCGCTTCACACTTAGCGGGAGAGAACCAGATACGCAGTATTTT.

The chain uses TRBV6-7 and TRBJ1-5, with no clear D. TRBV6-7 is known as an ORF, though its function is uncertain. The CDR3 length is 16 residues. Trimming cost V 2 bases and J 0 bases, with 11 bases left between them. Here the CDR3 reads CASSYPDKDSNQPQHF. The DNA for the CDR3 is TGTGCCAGCAGTTACCCTGACAAGGATAGCAATCAGCCCCAGCATTTT.

This clonotype was counted ten times or more. The chain couples TRBV20-1 to TRBJ2-7, with D uncertain. From germline, CDR1 is DFQATT and CDR2 SNEGSKA (reference sequence). This CDR3 is built from 14 residues. V lost 1 base and J 0 bases, leaving 10 bases between the germline ends. The CDR3 spells CSARGTVHSYEQYF. The CDR3, as DNA: TGCAGTGCTAGAGGGACGGTACACTCCTACGAGCAGTACTTC.